This T cell receptor (beta chain) originates from a study of follicular helper T cells after annual influenza vaccination. The CDR3 is 12 residues long. Per germline, CDR1 SQVTM and CDR2 ANQGSEA. Germline trimming cut 6 bases from V and 7 bases from J; bases unmatched to any gene: 8. Some clones are missing from TCRdb's copy, which holds only in-frame ones; the method was immunoSEQ multiplex PCR. Of roughly 10,000 clones listed, over 70% were seen once; the top ten hold 3.5% to 4.5%. The time point was: 2015-2016 season, pre-vaccination. Vaccine contraindications, substance abuse, HIV/AIDS, active malignancy and active illness excluded donors. Per time point, roughly 40-110 mL of blood was sampled. This clone was seen more than once but under ten times.

The rearrangement uses TRBV29-1 and TRBJ2-7; 8 bases fit TRBD1. This TCR derives from an adult who received the influenza vaccine. Here the sequenced sample was CXCR5+ CD38- circulating T follicular helper cells from blood, taken on the day of influenza vaccination. Sample subset: circulating Tfh, non-naive CD4+CXCR5+PD-1+ (ICOS+CD38+ or ICOS-CD38-). The CDR3 sequence is CSVVRGLGEQYF. The DNA for the CDR3 is TGCAGCGTCGTCAGGGGGCTCGGGGAGCAGTACTTC.